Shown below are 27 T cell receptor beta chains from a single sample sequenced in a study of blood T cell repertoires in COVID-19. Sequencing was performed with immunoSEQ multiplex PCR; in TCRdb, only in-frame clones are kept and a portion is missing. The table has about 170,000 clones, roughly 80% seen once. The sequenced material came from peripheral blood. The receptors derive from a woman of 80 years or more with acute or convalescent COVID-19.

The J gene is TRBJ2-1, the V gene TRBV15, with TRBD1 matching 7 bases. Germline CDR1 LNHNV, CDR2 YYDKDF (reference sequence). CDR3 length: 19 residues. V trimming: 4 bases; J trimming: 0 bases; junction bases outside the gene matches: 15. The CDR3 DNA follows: TGTGCCACCAGCACCCCTCAGAGAACACAGGGGAGCTCCTACAATGAGCAGTTCTTC. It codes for CATSTPQRTQGSSYNEQFF.

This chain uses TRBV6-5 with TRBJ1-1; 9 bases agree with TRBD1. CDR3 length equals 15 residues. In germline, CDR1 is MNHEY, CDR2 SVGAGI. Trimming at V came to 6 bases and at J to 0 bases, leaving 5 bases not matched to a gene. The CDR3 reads CASRRQGGMNTEAFF. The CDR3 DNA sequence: TGTGCCAGCAGAAGACAGGGGGGGATGAACACTGAAGCTTTCTTT.

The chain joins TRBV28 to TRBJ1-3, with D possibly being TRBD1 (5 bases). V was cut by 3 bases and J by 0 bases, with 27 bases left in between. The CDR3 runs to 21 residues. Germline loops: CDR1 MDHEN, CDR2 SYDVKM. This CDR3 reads CASSFWYDPSGAGSSGNTIYF. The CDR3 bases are TGTGCCAGCAGTTTCTGGTATGACCCGAGCGGGGCAGGGAGCTCTGGAAACACCATATATTTT.

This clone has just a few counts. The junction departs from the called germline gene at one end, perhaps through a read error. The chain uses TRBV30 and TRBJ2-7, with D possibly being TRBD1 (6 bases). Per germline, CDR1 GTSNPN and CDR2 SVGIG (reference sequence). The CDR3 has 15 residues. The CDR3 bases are TGTGCCTGGAGTGTTGGGACATTGTTTTCCTCCGAGCAGTACTTC. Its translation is CAWSVGTLFSSEQYF.

CDR3: CASSVAGVGNEQFF. The CDR3 region has the DNA TGTGCCAGCAGCGTAGCGGGGGTCGGCAATGAGCAGTTCTTC. The chain is built from TRBV9 and TRBJ2-1; possibly TRBD2 for D (6 bases). The V and J ends lost 0 bases and 6 bases respectively, with 10 bases between them. The CDR3 extends over 14 amino acids. The germline V gene encodes CDR1 SGDLS and CDR2 YYNGEE.

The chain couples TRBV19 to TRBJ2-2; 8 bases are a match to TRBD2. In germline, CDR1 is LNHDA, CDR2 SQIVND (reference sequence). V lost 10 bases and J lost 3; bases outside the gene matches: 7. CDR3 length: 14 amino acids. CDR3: CATRGGLDTGELFF. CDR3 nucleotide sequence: TGTGCCACCCGGGGGGGGTTAGACACCGGGGAGCTGTTTTTT.

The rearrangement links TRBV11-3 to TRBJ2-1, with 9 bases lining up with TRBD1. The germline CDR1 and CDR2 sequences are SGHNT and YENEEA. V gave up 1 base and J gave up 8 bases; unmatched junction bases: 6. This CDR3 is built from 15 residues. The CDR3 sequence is CASSLGDRDPDEQFF. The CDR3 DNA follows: TGTGCCAGCAGCTTAGGGGACAGGGACCCAGATGAGCAGTTCTTC.

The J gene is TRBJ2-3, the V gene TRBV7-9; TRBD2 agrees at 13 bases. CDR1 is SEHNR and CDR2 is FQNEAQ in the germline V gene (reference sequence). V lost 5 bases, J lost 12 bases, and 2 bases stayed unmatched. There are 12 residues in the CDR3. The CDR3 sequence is CASSLGLAGQYF. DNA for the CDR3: TGTGCCAGCAGCCTGGGACTAGCGGGACAGTATTTT.

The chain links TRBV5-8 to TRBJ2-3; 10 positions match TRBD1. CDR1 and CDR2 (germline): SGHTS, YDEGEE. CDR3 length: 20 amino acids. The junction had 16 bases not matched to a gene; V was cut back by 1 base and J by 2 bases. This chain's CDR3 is CASSLYSGTGAIPITDTQYF. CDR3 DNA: TGTGCCAGCAGCTTGTATTCTGGGACAGGGGCCATACCCATCACAGATACGCAGTATTTT. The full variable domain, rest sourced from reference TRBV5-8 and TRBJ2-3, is EAGVTQSPTHLIKTRGQQATLRCSPISGHTSVYWYQQALGLGLQFLLWYDEGEERNRGNFPPRFSGRQFPNYSSELNVNALELEDSALYLCASSLYSGTGAIPITDTQYFGPGTRLTVL.

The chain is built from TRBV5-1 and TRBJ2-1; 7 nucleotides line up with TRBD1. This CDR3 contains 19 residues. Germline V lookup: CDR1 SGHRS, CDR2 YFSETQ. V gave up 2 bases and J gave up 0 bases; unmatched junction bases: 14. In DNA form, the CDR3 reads TGCGCCAGCAGCTTTTATGGGACAGTTCGTACTCTCTCCTACAATGAGCAGTTCTTC. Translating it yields CASSFYGTVRTLSYNEQFF.

As DNA, the CDR3 is TGTGCCGGCGAGGAATCCTATAATTCACCCCTCCACTTT. The encoded protein is CAGEESYNSPLHF. The rearrangement uses TRBV2 and TRBJ1-6; D is unclear. The CDR3 loop spans 13 amino acids. Germline V gene data show CDR1 as SNHLY and CDR2 as FYNNEI. Trimming removed 11 bases at V and 1 base at J, with 9 bases between.

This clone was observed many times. CDR3 in amino acids: CASSQDGRVNQPQHF. Here the CDR3 DNA reads TGTGCCAGCAGCCAAGATGGCAGGGTCAATCAGCCCCAGCATTTT. This chain uses TRBV3-1 (or the pseudogene TRBV3-2) with TRBJ1-5; D may be TRBD1 (5 bases). CDR1 and CDR2 (germline): LGHDT, YNNKEL (reference sequence). V was cut by 0 bases and J by 3 bases, with 9 bases left in between. CDR3 length: 15 amino acids.

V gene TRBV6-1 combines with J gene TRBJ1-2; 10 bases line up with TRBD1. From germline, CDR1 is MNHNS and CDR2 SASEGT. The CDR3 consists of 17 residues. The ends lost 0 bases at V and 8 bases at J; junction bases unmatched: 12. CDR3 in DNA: TGTGCCAGCAGTGAAGCGCTGGTTGGGGGACAGGGGTACGGCTACACCTTC. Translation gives CASSEALVGGQGYGYTF.

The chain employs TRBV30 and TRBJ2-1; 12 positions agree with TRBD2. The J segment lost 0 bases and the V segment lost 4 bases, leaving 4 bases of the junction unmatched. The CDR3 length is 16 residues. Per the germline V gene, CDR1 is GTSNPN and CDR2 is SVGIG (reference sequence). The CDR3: CAWTLAGGTSYNEQFF. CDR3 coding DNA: TGTGCCTGGACACTAGCGGGGGGAACCTCCTACAATGAGCAGTTCTTC. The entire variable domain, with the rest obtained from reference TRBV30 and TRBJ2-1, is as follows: SQTIHQWPATLVQPVGSPLSLECTVEGTSNPNLYWYRQAAGRGLQLLFYSVGIGQISSEVPQNLSASRPQDRQFILSSKKLLLSDSGFYLCAWTLAGGTSYNEQFFGPGTRLTVL.

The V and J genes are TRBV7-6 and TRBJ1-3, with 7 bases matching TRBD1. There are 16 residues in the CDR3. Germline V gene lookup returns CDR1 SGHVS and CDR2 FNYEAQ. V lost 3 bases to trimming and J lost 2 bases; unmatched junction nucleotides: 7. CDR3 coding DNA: TGTGCCAGCAGCTTTGCGCACAGGGGACCTGGAAACACCATATATTTT. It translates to CASSFAHRGPGNTIYF.

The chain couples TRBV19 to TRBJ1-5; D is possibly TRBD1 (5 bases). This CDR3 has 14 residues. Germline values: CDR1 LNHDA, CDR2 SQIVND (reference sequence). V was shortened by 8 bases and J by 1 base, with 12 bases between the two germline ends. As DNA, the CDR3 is TGTGCCAGTGCGGGGGAGACCAGCAATCAGCCCCAGCATTTT. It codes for CASAGETSNQPQHF.

For the CDR3, the DNA is TGCAGCGTTGACAGTAAGAACACCGGGGAGCTGTTTTTT. As protein: CSVDSKNTGELFF. The rearrangement links TRBV29-1 to TRBJ2-2, with D unresolved. The germline V and J ends were trimmed by 3 bases and 1 base, with 6 bases remaining between them. CDR1 is SQVTM and CDR2 is ANQGSEA in the germline V gene. The CDR3 length is 13 residues.

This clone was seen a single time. The CDR3 bases are TGTGCCAGCAGTTTACGCCCAGGGGGGTCGGGCACTGAAGCTTTCTTT. This sequence encodes CASSLRPGGSGTEAFF. The J gene is TRBJ1-1, the V gene TRBV28, with 7 bases aligning to TRBD1. The CDR3 totals 16 residues. Germline loops: CDR1 MDHEN, CDR2 SYDVKM. V was pared by 2 bases and J by 4 bases, with 10 bases of the junction left unmatched. Together with reference TRBV28 and TRBJ1-1, the CDR3 gives the full variable domain: DVKVTQSSRYLVKRTGEKVFLECVQDMDHENMFWYRQDPGLGLRLIYFSYDVKMKEKGDIPEGYSVSREKKERFSLILESASTNQTSMYLCASSLRPGGSGTEAFFGQGTRLTVV.

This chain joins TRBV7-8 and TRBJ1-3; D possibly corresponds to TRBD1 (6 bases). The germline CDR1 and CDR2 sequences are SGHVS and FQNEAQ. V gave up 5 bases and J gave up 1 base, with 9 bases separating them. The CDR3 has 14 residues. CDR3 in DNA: TGTGCCAGCAGCCCCAGGGGTTCTGGAAACACCATATATTTT. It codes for CASSPRGSGNTIYF.

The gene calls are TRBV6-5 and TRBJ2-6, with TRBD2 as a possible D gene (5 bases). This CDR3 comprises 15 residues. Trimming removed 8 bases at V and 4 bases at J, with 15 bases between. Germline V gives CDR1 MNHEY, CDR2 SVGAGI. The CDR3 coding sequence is TGTGCCAGCTCTCCCGGGGTTGGCGGGGCCAACGTCCTGACTTTC. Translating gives CASSPGVGGANVLTF.

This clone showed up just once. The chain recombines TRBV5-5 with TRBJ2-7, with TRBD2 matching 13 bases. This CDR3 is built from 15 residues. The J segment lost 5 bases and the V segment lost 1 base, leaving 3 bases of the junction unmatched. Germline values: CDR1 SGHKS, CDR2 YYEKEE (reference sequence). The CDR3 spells CASSLNGLAGDEQYF. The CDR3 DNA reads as TGTGCCAGCAGCTTGAACGGACTAGCGGGAGACGAGCAGTACTTC.

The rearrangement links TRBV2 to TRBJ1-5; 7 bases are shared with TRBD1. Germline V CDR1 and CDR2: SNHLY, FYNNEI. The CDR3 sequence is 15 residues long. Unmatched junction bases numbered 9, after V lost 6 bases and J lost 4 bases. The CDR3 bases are TGTGCCAGCAGCCCGGACAGGTCCCCTAATCAGCCCCAGCATTTT. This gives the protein CASSPDRSPNQPQHF.

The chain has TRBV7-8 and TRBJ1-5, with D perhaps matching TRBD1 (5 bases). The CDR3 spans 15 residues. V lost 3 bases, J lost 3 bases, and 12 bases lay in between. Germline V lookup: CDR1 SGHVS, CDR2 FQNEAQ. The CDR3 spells CASSLGRADNQPQHF. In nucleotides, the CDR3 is TGTGCCAGCAGCTTGGGGCGCGCGGACAATCAGCCCCAGCATTTT.

CDR3 residues: CASTKLRSGANVLTF. The CDR3 nucleotides read TGTGCCAGTACCAAGCTCCGTTCTGGGGCCAACGTCCTGACTTTC. This chain joins TRBV19 and TRBJ2-6, with no clear D. The CDR3 covers 15 residues. The V and J ends lost 7 bases and 1 base respectively, with 11 bases between them. Germline V gives CDR1 LNHDA, CDR2 SQIVND (reference sequence).

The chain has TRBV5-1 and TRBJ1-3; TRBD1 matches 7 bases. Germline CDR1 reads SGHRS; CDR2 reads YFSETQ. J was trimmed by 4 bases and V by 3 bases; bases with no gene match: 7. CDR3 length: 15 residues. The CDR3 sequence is CASSSDTGAGNTIYF. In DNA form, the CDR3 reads TGCGCCAGCAGCTCTGATACAGGGGCAGGAAACACCATATATTTT.

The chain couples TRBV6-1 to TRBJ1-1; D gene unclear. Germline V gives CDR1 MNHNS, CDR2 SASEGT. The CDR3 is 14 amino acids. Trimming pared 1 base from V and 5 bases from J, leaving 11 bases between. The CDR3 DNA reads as TGTGCCAGCAGTGAAGTACAGTCGGTTACTGAAGCTTTCTTT. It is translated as CASSEVQSVTEAFF.

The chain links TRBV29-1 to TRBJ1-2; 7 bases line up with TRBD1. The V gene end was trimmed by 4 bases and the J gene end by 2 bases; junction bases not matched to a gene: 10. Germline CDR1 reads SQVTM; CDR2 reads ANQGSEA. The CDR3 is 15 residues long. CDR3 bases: TGCAGCGTTGCGGGTTTAGGACAGGCGAACTATGGCTACACCTTC. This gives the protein CSVAGLGQANYGYTF.